Given below is one TCR beta chain in context. V shed 1 base and J shed 7 bases, with 8 bases lying between them. The germline gives CDR1 SGHTA, CDR2 FQGNSA. The CDR3 covers 13 residues. The data were obtained in a study of blood T cell repertoires in COVID-19. Original analysis: Researchers report that nucleated cell counts were estimated from reference gene primer amplification. The method was immunoSEQ multiplex PCR; TCRdb's version includes in-frame clones alone and lacks a portion of them. Clone size and the V and J calls come from that table; the DNA yielded D and trimming. The data contain approximately 280,000 clones, about 89% of them singletons.

The chain has TRBV7-2 and TRBJ1-5; D unclear. The source is a man aged 35 to 55 with acute or convalescent COVID-19. What was sequenced was peripheral blood. This chain's CDR3 is CASSLEPRQPQHF. The CDR3 coding sequence is TGTGCCAGCAGCTTAGAACCGCGGCAGCCCCAGCATTTT. Supplemented by reference TRBV7-2 and TRBJ1-5, the full variable domain reads GAGVSQSPSNKVTEKGKDVELRCDPISGHTALYWYRQSLGQGLEFLIYFQGNSAPDKSGLPSDRFSAERTGGSVSTLTIQRTQQEDSAVYLCASSLEPRQPQHFGDGTRLSIL.